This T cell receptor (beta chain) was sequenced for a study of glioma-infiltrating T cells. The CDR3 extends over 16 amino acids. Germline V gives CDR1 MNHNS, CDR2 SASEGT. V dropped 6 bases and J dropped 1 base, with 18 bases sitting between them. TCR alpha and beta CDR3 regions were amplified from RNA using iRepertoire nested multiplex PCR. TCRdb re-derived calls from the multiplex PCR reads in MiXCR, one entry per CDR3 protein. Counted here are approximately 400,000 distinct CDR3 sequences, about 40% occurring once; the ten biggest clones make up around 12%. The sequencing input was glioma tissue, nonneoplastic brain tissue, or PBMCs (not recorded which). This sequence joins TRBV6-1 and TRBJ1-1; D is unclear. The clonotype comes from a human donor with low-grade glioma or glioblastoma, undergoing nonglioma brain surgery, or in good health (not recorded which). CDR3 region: CASSLAQVDPNTEAFF. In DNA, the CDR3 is TGTGCCAGCAGCTTGGCCCAAGTAGACCCGAACACTGAAGCTTTCTTT.